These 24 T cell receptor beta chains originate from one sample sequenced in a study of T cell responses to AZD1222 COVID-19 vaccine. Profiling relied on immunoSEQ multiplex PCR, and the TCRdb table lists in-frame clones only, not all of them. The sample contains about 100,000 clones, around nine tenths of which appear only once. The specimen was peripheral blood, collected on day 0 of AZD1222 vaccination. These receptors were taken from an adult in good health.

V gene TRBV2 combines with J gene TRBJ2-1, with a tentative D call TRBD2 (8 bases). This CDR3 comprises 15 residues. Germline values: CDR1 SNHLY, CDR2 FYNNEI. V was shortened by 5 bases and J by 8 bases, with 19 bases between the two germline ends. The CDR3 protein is CASSQPPGGGYEQFF. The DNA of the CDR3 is TGTGCCAGCAGTCAACCCCCGGGAGGGGGCTATGAGCAGTTCTTC.

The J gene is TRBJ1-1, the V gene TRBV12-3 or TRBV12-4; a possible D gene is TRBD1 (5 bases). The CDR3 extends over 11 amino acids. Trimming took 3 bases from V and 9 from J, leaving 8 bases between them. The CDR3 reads CASSFRVQAFF. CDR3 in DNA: TGTGCCAGCAGTTTCAGGGTCCAAGCTTTCTTT.

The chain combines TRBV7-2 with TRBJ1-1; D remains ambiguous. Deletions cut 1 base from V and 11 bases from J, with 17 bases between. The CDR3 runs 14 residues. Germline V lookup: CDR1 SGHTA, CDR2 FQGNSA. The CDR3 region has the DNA TGTGCCAGCAGCTTAGTCGGCAGTGAAGAAAGGGCTTTCTTT. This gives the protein CASSLVGSEERAFF.

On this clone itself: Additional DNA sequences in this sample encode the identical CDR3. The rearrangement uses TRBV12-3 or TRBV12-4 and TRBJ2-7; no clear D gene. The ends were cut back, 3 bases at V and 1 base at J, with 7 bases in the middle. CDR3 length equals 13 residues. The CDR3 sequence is CASSFRSSYEQYF. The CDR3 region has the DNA TGTGCCAGCAGTTTTAGGAGTTCCTACGAGCAGTACTTC.

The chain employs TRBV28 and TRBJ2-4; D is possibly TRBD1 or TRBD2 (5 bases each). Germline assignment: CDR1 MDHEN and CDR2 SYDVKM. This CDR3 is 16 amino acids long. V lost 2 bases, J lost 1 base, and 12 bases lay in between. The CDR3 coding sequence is TGTGCCAGCAGTTTAGATTTGGGGGTGGCCAAAAACATTCAGTACTTC. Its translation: CASSLDLGVAKNIQYF.

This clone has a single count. This CDR3 is CASSSGQASGSPLHF. DNA for the CDR3: TGTGCCAGCAGTTCTGGTCAGGCTAGCGGTTCACCCCTCCACTTT. The chain couples TRBV5-6 to TRBJ1-6; D is uncertain. V was pared by 5 bases and J by 9 bases, with 18 bases between. CDR3 length: 15 residues. Germline loops: CDR1 SGHDT, CDR2 YYEEEE.

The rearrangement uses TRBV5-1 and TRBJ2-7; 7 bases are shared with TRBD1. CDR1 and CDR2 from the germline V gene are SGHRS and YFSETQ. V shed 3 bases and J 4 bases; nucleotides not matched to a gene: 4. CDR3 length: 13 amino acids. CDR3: CASSSGGSYEQYF. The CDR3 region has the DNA TGCGCCAGCAGCTCAGGGGGATCTTACGAGCAGTACTTC.

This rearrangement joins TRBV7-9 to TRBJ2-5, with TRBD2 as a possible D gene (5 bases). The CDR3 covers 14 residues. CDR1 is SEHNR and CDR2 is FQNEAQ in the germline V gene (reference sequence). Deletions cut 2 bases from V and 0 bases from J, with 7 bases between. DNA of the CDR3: TGTGCCAGCAGCTTACTAGCAGACCAAGAGACCCAGTACTTC. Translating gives CASSLLADQETQYF.

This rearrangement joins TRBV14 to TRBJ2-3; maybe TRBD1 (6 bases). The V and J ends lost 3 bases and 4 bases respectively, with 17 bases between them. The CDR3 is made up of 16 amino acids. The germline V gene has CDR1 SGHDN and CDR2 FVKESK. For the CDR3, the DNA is TGTGCCAGCAGCCAGGGAACAGACAGGTCTGCAGATACGCAGTATTTT. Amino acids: CASSQGTDRSADTQYF. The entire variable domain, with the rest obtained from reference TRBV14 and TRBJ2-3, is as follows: EAGVTQFPSHSVIEKGQTVTLRCDPISGHDNLYWYRRVMGKEIKFLLHFVKESKQDESGMPNNRFLAERTGGTYSTLKVQPAELEDSGVYFCASSQGTDRSADTQYFGPGTRLTVL.

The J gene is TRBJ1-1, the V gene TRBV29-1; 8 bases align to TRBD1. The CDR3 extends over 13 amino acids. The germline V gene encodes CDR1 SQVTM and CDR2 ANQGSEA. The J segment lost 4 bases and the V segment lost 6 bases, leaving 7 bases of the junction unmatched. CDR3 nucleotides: TGCAGCGTACAGGACAGGGTTTCCACTGAAGCTTTCTTT. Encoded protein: CSVQDRVSTEAFF. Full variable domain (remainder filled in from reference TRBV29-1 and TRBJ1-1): SAVISQKPSRDICQRGTSLTIQCQVDSQVTMMFWYRQQPGQSLTLIATANQGSEATYESGFVIDKFPISRPNLTFSTLTVSNMSPEDSSIYLCSVQDRVSTEAFFGQGTRLTVV.

CDR3 in amino acids: CASSINAFDQPQHF. The CDR3 nucleotides read TGTGCCAGTAGTATAAATGCATTCGATCAGCCCCAGCATTTT. The chain couples TRBV19 to TRBJ1-5; no firm D call. The ends were cut back, 2 bases at V and 5 bases at J, with 10 bases in the middle. The V gene's germline CDR1 is LNHDA and CDR2 SQIVND (reference sequence). CDR3 length equals 14 residues. Based on the CDR3 plus reference TRBV19 and TRBJ1-5, the full variable domain is DGGITQSPKYLFRKEGQNVTLSCEQNLNHDAMYWYRQDPGQGLRLIYYSQIVNDFQKGDIAEGYSVSREKKESFPLTVTSAQKNPTAFYLCASSINAFDQPQHFGDGTRLSIL.

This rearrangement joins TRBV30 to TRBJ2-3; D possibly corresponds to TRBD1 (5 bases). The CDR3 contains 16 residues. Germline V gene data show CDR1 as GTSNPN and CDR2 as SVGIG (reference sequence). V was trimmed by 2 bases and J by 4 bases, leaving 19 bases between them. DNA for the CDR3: TGTGCCTGGAGTAGGGGTCCCAGGGTTATATCAGATACGCAGTATTTT. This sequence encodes CAWSRGPRVISDTQYF. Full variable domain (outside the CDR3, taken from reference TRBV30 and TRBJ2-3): SQTIHQWPATLVQPVGSPLSLECTVEGTSNPNLYWYRQAAGRGLQLLFYSVGIGQISSEVPQNLSASRPQDRQFILSSKKLLLSDSGFYLCAWSRGPRVISDTQYFGPGTRLTVL.

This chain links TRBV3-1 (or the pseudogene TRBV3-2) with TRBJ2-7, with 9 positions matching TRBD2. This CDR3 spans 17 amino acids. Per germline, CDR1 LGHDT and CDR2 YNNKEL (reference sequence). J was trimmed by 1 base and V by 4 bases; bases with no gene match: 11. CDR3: CASSPGIWLAGSYEQYF. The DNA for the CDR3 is TGTGCCAGCAGCCCCGGAATCTGGCTAGCGGGGTCCTACGAGCAGTACTTC.

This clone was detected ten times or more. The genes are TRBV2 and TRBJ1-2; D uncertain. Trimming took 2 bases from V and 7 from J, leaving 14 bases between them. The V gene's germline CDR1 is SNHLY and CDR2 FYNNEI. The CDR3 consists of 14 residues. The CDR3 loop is CASSEFTVSSGYTF. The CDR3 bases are TGTGCCAGCAGTGAATTTACAGTCTCCAGTGGCTACACCTTC.

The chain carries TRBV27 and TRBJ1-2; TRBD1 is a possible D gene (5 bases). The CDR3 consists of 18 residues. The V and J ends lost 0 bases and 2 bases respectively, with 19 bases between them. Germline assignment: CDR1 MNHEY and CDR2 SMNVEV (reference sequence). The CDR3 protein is CASSLSWRGRGTNYGYTF. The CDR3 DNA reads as TGTGCCAGCAGTTTATCGTGGAGAGGGAGGGGCACAAACTATGGCTACACCTTC.

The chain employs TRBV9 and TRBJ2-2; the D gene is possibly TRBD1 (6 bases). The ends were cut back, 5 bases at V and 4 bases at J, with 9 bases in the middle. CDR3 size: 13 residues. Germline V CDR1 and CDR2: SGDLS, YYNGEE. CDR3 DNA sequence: TGTGCCAGCAGACAGGGTCGCACCGGGGAGCTGTTTTTT. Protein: CASRQGRTGELFF.

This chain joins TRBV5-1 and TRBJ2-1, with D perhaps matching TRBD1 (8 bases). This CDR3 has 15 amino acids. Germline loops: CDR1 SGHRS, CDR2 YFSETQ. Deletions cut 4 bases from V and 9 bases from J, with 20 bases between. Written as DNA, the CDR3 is TGCGCCAGCAGCCTCCAGGGGGCGGGAGTTCGTGAGCAGTTCTTC. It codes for CASSLQGAGVREQFF.

DNA of the CDR3: TGCAGTGCTAGTCTGTTTAGCGGGCCTACCTACGAGCAGTACTTC. Its translation is CSASLFSGPTYEQYF. The chain employs TRBV20-1 and TRBJ2-7; 7 bases map to TRBD2. Germline CDR1 and CDR2: DFQATT and SNEGSKA (reference sequence). Losses at the gene ends were 3 bases for V and 2 bases for J; bases not matched to a gene: 10. This CDR3 comprises 15 residues.

The CDR3 nucleotides are TGTGCCAGCAGCGCCAGGGCGGCTAATGAAAAACTGTTTTTT. This codes for CASSARAANEKLFF. J is TRBJ1-4 and V is TRBV2; tentative D call: TRBD1 (5 bases). V dropped 6 bases and J dropped 3 bases, with 11 bases sitting between them. The V gene's germline CDR1 is SNHLY and CDR2 FYNNEI. The CDR3 consists of 14 residues.

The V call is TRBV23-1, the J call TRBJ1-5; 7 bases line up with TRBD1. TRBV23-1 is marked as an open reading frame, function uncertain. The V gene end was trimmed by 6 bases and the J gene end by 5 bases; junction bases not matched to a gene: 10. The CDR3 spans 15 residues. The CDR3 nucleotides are TGCGCCAGCAGGCGGGAAGGACAGGATGATCAGCCCCAGCATTTT. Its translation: CASRREGQDDQPQHF.

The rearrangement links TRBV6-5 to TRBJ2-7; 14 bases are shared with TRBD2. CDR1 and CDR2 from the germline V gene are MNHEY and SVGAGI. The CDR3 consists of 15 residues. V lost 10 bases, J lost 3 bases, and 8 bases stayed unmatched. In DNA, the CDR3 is TGTGCCACCGCCCGGGGGACTAGCGGGGGCTACGAGCAGTACTTC. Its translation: CATARGTSGGYEQYF.

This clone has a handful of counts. CDR3 coding DNA: TGTGCCAGCAGCCAAGTCTTGCGTGGCTACACCTTC. Amino acids: CASSQVLRGYTF. The chain is built from TRBV3-1 (or the pseudogene TRBV3-2) and TRBJ1-2; D gene uncertain. CDR1 LGHDT and CDR2 YNNKEL come from the germline V gene (reference sequence). V gave up 1 base and J gave up 7 bases, with 7 bases separating them. The CDR3 has 12 residues.

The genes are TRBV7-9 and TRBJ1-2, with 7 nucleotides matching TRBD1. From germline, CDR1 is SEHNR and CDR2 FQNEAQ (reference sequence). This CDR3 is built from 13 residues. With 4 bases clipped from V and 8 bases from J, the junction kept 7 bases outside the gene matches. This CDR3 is CASSYGTAGGYTF. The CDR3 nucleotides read TGTGCCAGCAGCTATGGGACAGCCGGAGGCTACACCTTC. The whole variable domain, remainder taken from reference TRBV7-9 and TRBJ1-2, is DTGVSQNPRHKITKRGQNVTFRCDPISEHNRLYWYRQTLGQGPEFLTYFQNEAQLEKSRLLSDRFSAERPKGSFSTLEIQRTEQGDSAMYLCASSYGTAGGYTFGSGTRLTVV.

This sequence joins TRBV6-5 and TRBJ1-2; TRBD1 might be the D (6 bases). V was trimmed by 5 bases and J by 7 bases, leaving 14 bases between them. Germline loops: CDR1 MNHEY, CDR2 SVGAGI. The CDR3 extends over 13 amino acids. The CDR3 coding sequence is TGTGCCAGCAGTAACAGGGAGACTTCTGGCTACACCTTC. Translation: CASSNRETSGYTF.